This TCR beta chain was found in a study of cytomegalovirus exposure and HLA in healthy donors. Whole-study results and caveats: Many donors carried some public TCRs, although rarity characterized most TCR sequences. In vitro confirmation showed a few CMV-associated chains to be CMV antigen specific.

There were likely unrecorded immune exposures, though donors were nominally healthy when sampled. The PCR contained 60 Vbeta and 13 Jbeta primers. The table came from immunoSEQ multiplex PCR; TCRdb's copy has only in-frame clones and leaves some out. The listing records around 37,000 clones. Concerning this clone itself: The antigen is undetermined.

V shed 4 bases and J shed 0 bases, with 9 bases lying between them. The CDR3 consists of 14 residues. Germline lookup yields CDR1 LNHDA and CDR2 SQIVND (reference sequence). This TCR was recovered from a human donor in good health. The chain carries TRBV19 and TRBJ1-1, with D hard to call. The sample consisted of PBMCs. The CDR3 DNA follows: TGTGCCAGTAGTACCCAGAGGATGAACACTGAAGCTTTCTTT. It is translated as CASSTQRMNTEAFF.